This T cell receptor beta chain was captured in a study of blood T cell repertoires in COVID-19. Clones were read by immunoSEQ multiplex PCR, and TCRdb kept only the in-frame ones, dropping some. The table records around 69,000 clones, 89% of them present only once. The germline V gene has CDR1 LNHDA and CDR2 SQIVND (reference sequence). The CDR3 length is 15 residues. Trimming cost V 6 bases and J 4 bases; bases outside gene matches: 6. Material: peripheral blood. The V call is TRBV19, the J call TRBJ1-5; TRBD1 matches at 10 bases. The receptor's source is a woman between 45 and 65 years old with active COVID-19. CDR3 sequence reads: CASSSTGQGNQPQHF. CDR3 nucleotides: TGTGCCAGTAGCTCGACGGGACAGGGGAATCAGCCCCAGCATTTT.